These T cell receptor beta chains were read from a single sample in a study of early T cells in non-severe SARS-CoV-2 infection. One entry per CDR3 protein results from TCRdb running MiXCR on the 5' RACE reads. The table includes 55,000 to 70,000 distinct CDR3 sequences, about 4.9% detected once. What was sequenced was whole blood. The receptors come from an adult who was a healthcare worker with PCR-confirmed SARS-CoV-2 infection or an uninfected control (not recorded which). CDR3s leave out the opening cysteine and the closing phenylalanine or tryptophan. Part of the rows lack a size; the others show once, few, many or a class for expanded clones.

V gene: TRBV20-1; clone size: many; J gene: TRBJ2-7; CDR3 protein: SARAVLSGEQY
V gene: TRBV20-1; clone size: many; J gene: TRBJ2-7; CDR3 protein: SANRGTDPSYEQY
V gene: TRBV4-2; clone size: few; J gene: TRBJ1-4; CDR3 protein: ASSTNGGNEKLF
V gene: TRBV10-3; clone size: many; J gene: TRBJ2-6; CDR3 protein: AISEVRASGGSGANVLT
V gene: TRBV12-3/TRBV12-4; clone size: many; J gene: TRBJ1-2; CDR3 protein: ASRPGTAYGYT
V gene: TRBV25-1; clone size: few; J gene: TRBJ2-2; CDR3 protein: ASTGTGYITGELF
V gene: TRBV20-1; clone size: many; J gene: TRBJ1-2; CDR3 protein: SARDYTGGYGYT
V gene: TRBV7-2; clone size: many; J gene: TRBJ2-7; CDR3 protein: ASSLGRLNEQY
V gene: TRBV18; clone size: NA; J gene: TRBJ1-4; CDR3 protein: ASSPTGGEKLF
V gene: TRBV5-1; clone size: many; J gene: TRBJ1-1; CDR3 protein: ASSLGWTSVVAEAF
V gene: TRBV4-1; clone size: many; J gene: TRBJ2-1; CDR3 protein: ASSQGRAGAKGNEQF
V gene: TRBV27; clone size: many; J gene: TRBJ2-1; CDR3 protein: ASSSQGNEQF
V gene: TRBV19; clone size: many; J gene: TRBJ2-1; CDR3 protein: ASRTSGRDNEQF
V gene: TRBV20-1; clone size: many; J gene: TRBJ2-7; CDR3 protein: SAGRSSYEQY
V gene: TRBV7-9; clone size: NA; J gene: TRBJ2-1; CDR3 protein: ASSAPPGGVYNEQF
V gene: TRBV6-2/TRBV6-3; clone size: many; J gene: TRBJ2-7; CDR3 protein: ASSSTTSGTAYEQY
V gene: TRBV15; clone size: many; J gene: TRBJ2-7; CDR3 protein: ATSRDIGTSSYEQY
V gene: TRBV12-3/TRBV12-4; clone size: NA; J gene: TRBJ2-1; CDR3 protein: ASSFLAGNEQF
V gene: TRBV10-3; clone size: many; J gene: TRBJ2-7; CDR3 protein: AISEGVGVDEQY
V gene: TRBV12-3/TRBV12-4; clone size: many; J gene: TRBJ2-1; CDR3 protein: ASSLTGGTYRSYNEQF
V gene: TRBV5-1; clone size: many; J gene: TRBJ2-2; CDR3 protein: ASSLGTGGGNTGELF
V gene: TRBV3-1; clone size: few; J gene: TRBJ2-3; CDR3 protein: ASSHRATGDTQY
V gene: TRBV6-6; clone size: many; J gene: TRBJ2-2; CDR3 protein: ASSYSSTNTGELF
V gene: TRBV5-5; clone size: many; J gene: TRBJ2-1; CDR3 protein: ASSLISGSGNEQF
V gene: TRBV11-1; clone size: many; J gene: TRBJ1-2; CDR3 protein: ASSLGQEYGYT
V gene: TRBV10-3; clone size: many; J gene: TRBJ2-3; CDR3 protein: AIATGTSGTGDTQY
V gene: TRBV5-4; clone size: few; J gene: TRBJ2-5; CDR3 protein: ASSLAPLAGGRETQY
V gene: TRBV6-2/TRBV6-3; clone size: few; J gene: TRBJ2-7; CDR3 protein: ASSPPTATYEQY
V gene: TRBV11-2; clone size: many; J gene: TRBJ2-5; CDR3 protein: ASSLVPAGSQETQY
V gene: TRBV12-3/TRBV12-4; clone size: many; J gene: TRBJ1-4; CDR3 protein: ASSLGQMNEKLF
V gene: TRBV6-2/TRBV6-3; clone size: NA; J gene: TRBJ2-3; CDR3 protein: VSSPSGANTQY
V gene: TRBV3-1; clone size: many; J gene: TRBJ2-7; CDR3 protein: ASSQVRAYEQY
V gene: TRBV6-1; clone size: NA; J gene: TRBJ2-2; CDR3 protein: ATHKNANTGELF
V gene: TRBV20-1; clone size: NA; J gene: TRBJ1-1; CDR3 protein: SATLPGRNTEAF
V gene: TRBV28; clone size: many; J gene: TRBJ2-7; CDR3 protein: ASSLTRGEQY
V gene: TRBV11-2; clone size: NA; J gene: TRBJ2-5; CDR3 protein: ASSRGGRAGETQY
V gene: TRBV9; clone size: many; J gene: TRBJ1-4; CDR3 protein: ASSVGTGGNEKLF
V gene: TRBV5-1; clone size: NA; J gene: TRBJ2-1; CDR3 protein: ASSLQSSGGNEQF
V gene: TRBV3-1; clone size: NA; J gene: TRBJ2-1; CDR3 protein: ASQPRLGGLTSGGKYNEQF
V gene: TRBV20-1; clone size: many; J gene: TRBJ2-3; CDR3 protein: SAPNDRQGTHTQY
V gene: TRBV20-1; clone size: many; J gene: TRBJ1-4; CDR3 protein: SARRDRGREKLF
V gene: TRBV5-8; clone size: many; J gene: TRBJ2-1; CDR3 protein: ASSLVQISSAYNEQF
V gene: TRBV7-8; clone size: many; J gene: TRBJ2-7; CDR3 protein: ASSYDRAPYEQY
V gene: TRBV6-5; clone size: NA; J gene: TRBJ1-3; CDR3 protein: ASSRTGQGASGNTIY
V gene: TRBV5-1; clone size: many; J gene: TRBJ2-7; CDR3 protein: ASSQRVGATQY
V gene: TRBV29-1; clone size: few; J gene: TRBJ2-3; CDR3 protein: SVDDSGGDTQY
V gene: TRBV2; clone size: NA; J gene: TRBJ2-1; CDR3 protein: ASSPPRENNEQF
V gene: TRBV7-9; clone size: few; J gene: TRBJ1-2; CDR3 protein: ASSSQASQRTNYGYT
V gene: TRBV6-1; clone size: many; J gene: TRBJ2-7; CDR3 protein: ASSEGTGFYEQY
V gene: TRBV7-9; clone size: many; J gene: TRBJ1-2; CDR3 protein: ASSRSRTGLPLANYGYT
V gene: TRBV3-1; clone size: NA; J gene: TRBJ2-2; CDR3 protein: ASRGQGGGELF